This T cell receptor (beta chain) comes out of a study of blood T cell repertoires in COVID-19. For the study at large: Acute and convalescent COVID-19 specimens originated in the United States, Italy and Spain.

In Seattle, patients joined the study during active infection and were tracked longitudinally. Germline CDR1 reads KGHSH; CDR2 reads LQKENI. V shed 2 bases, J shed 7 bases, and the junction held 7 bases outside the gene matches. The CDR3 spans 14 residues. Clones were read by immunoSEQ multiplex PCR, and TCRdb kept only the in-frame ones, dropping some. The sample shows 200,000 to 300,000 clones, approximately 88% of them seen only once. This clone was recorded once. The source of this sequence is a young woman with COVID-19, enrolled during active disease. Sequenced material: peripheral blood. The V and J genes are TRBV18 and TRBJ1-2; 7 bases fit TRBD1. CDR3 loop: CASSPEVTGSGYTF. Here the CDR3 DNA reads TGTGCCAGCTCACCAGAGGTGACAGGGAGTGGCTACACCTTC.